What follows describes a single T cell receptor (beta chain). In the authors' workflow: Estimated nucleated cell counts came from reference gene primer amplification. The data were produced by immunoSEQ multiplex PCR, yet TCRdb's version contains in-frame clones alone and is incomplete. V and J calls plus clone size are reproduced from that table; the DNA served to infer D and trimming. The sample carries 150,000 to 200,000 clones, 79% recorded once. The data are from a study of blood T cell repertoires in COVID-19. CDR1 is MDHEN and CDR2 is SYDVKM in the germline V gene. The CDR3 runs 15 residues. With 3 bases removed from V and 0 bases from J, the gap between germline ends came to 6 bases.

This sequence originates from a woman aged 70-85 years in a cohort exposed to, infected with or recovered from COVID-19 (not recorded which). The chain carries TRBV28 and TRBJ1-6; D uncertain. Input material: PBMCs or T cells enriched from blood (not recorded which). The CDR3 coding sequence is TGTGCCAGCAGTTTTGTCCACTCCTATAATTCACCCCTCCACTTT. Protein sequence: CASSFVHSYNSPLHF.